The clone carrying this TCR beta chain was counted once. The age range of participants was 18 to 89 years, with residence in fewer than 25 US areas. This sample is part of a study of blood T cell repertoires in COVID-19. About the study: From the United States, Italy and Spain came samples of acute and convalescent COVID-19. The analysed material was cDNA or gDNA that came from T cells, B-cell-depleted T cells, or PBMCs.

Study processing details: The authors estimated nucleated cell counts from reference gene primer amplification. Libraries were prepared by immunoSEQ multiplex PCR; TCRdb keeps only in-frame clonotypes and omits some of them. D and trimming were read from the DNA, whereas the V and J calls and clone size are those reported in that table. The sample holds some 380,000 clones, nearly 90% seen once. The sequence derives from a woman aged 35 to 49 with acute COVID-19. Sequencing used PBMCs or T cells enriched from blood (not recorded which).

CDR3 coding DNA: TGCAGCGTTGGGCGGTCGAACACTGAAGCTTTCTTT. This translates into CSVGRSNTEAFF. The chain uses TRBV29-1 and TRBJ1-1; D not resolved. Trimming took 4 bases from V and 1 from J, leaving 7 bases between them. This CDR3 is built from 12 residues. CDR1 is SQVTM, CDR2 ANQGSEA, per germline.